Here is one TCR beta chain with its context. One junction end disagrees with the germline gene, perhaps due to a read error. This entry belongs to a study of blood T cell repertoires in COVID-19. About the research overall: COVID-19 samples, acute and convalescent, were from the United States, Italy and Spain. In each case, the material was cDNA or gDNA derived from T cells, B-cell-depleted T cells, or PBMCs.

Individuals drawn from about two dozen US areas were roughly 18 to 95 years old. Cohort 3 donors were reported recovered after two negative PCRs, clearance, or symptom resolution. Sequencing was performed with immunoSEQ multiplex PCR; in TCRdb, only in-frame clones are kept and a portion is missing. Counted here are approximately 230,000 clones, just over 85% occurring once; the ten biggest clones make up less than 2%. This CDR3 region has 14 residues. Germline CDR1 reads SGHDT; CDR2 reads YYEEEE. Sequenced sample: PBMCs or T cells enriched from blood (not recorded which). The receptor comes from a man aged 40-49 years who had recovered from COVID-19. The gene calls are TRBV5-6 and TRBJ2-5; D gene unclear. In nucleotides, the CDR3 is TGTGCCAGCAGCCCGACTCTCTCCCAAGGGACCCAGTACTTC. Amino acid sequence: CASSPTLSQGTQYF. Looking up the rest from reference TRBV5-6 and TRBJ2-5 gives the full variable domain: DAGVTQSPTHLIKTRGQQVTLRCSPKSGHDTVSWYQQALGQGPQFIFQYYEEEERQRGNFPDRFSGHQFPNYSSELNVNALLLGDSALYLCASSPTLSQGTQYFGPGTRLLVL.